This TCR beta chain was documented in a study of CD8 T cells in Susac syndrome. The CDR3 has 14 amino acids. Germline lookup yields CDR1 SQVTM and CDR2 ANQGSEA. V dropped 4 bases and J dropped 4 bases, with 14 bases sitting between them. RNA in amounts of roughly 0.5 to 1 ug was reverse transcribed with random hexamers. MiXCR was run by TCRdb on the immunoSEQ multiplex PCR reads, yielding one entry per CDR3 protein. The sample lists approximately 94,000 distinct CDR3 sequences, nearly 97% occurring once. This clonotype was obtained from a human donor with Susac syndrome. Sequenced: CD8+ T cells from PBMCs. The rearrangement links TRBV29-1 to TRBJ2-1; a possible D gene is TRBD2 (6 bases). The CDR3 DNA is TGCAGCGTTGGAGGGGCTAGCGATTACAATGAGCAGTTCTTC. As protein: CSVGGASDYNEQFF.